These 16 T cell receptor beta chains share one sample of origin, sequenced in a study of CD4+ T cells in melanoma. Profiling relied on immunoSEQ multiplex PCR, and the TCRdb table lists in-frame clones only, not all of them. The table has over 100,000 clones, over 80% seen once; the top ten hold 2.5% to 3.5%. The sequencing input was peripheral blood. The receptors originated from a human donor with melanoma.

The V and J genes are TRBV4-3 and TRBJ2-3; 8 bases line up with TRBD2. This CDR3 spans 17 amino acids. Per germline, CDR1 LGHNA and CDR2 YSLEER. Germline trimming cut 1 base from V and 0 bases from J; bases unmatched to any gene: 6. DNA of the CDR3: TGCGCCAGCAGCCAAGCCCCCGGACTAGCTAGCACAGATACGCAGTATTTT. Translation: CASSQAPGLASTDTQYF.

The rearrangement links TRBV21-1 to TRBJ2-7. TRBV21-1 counts as a pseudogene. This CDR3 spans 15 amino acids. The CDR3 is CASSTRIWGSYEQYF. The CDR3 coding sequence is TGTGCCAGCAGCACCCGAATTTGGGGGTCCTACGAGCAGTACTTC.

V and J are TRBV28 and TRBJ2-7, with D possibly TRBD2 on 6 matching bases. Germline-derived CDR1 and CDR2 are MDHEN and SYDVKM. This CDR3 comprises 18 residues. Trimming took 5 bases from V and 4 from J, leaving 27 bases between them. CDR3 sequence: CASSTRSLWDSSVYEQYF. CDR3 bases: TGTGCCAGCAGTACCCGCTCGCTCTGGGACTCCTCTGTGTACGAGCAGTACTTC.

The V gene is TRBV19, the J gene TRBJ2-1, with 10 bases matching TRBD2. This CDR3 region has 20 residues. CDR1 LNHDA and CDR2 SQIVND come from the germline V gene (reference sequence). V lost 5 bases, J lost 3 bases, and 19 bases stayed unmatched. The DNA for the CDR3 is TGTGCCAGTAGTTCCGGGACTAGCGAGATCGCCCTTGATCTCTACAATGAGCAGTTCTTC. It translates to CASSSGTSEIALDLYNEQFF.

V usage is TRBV7-6 and J usage is TRBJ2-1; 11 bases are shared with TRBD2. Per the germline V gene, CDR1 is SGHVS and CDR2 is FNYEAQ. This CDR3 has 18 amino acids. J lost 9 bases, V lost 5 bases, and 18 bases had no gene match. The CDR3 nucleotides read TGTGCCAGCAGCCCCGGGGTAACTAGCGGGAGCCCCCTGGGTGAGCAGTTCTTC. The encoded protein is CASSPGVTSGSPLGEQFF.

Written as DNA, the CDR3 is TGTGCCAGCAGTAGTGGGGGGACGGCTGGCTACACCTTC. Translation gives CASSSGGTAGYTF. The chain joins TRBV5-8 to TRBJ1-2, with TRBD1 as a possible D gene (5 bases). The V end was cut by 5 bases, the J end by 7 bases, with 15 bases between. The CDR3 sequence is 13 residues long. The V gene's germline CDR1 is SGHTS and CDR2 YDEGEE.

The CDR3 sequence: CASIHPERQEETQYF. In DNA form, the CDR3 reads TGTGCCAGCATACATCCGGAAAGACAGGAAGAGACCCAGTACTTC. The rearrangement uses TRBV21-1 and TRBJ2-5; the D call TRBD1 from the table was never checked on the DNA. TRBV21-1 is a documented pseudogene. The length of the CDR3 is 15 residues.

This clone has only one observation. V is TRBV7-2 and J is TRBJ1-5; TRBD1 matches 7 bases. There are 16 residues in the CDR3. After removal of 5 bases from V and 0 bases from J, the junction contained 7 bases not matched to a gene. CDR1 and CDR2 from the germline V gene are SGHTA and FQGNSA. The CDR3 protein is CASSLVGQNSNQPQHF. The CDR3 coding sequence is TGTGCCAGCAGCCTCGTGGGACAGAATAGCAATCAGCCCCAGCATTTT. The full variable domain, rest sourced from reference TRBV7-2 and TRBJ1-5, is GAGVSQSPSNKVTEKGKDVELRCDPISGHTALYWYRQSLGQGLEFLIYFQGNSAPDKSGLPSDRFSAERTGGSVSTLTIQRTQQEDSAVYLCASSLVGQNSNQPQHFGDGTRLSIL.

This clone was counted once. The chain recombines TRBV10-3 with TRBJ2-3; 7 nucleotides line up with TRBD2. Germline V lookup: CDR1 ENHRY, CDR2 SYGVKD. This CDR3 region has 16 residues. With V trimmed by 2 bases and J by 3 bases, 8 bases remained unmatched. The CDR3 here is CAISEVPGGGTDTQYF. CDR3 coding DNA: TGTGCCATCAGTGAGGTCCCGGGAGGAGGGACAGATACGCAGTATTTT.

This clone has just one count. V usage is TRBV11-3 and J usage is TRBJ2-5, with D hard to call. V was cut by 1 base and J by 5 bases, with 11 bases left in between. The CDR3 extends over 14 amino acids. CDR1 and CDR2 from the germline V gene are SGHNT and YENEEA. CDR3 residues: CASSLGRTSETQYF. The CDR3, as DNA: TGTGCCAGCAGCTTAGGACGAACATCGGAGACCCAGTACTTC.

The V call is TRBV5-6, the J call TRBJ1-1; D remains ambiguous. This CDR3 spans 13 amino acids. Trimming stripped 2 bases from V and 0 bases from J, with 5 bases between. CDR1 and CDR2 (germline): SGHDT, YYEEEE. CDR3 bases: TGTGCCAGCAGCTTAGTCATGAACACTGAAGCTTTCTTT. It specifies CASSLVMNTEAFF.

This chain connects TRBV5-1 to TRBJ2-7; TRBD2 matches 15 bases. V gave up 3 bases and J gave up 3 bases; unmatched junction bases: 1. Looked up from germline, CDR1 is SGHRS and CDR2 is YFSETQ. The CDR3 length is 15 residues. The DNA of the CDR3 is TGCGCCAGCAGCTGGACTAGCGGGGGGGACTACGAGCAGTACTTC. Residues: CASSWTSGGDYEQYF.

The chain joins TRBV7-6 to TRBJ1-1, with 12 positions matching TRBD1. Germline lookup yields CDR1 SGHVS and CDR2 FNYEAQ. This CDR3 has 13 amino acids. J lost 11 bases, V lost 4 bases, and 5 bases had no gene match. Here the CDR3 reads CASSSGQGANAFF. CDR3 nucleotide sequence: TGTGCCAGCAGCTCGGGACAGGGGGCGAACGCTTTCTTT.

The J gene is TRBJ1-1, the V gene TRBV28; D uncertain. Germline V gene sequence: CDR1 MDHEN, CDR2 SYDVKM. V gave up 6 bases and J gave up 6 bases, with 17 bases separating them. CDR3 length: 14 residues. CDR3 nucleotide sequence: TGTGCCAGCAGACCAGGACCGGGAATAGCTGAAGCTTTCTTT. Translating it yields CASRPGPGIAEAFF. The whole variable domain, remainder taken from reference TRBV28 and TRBJ1-1, is DVKVTQSSRYLVKRTGEKVFLECVQDMDHENMFWYRQDPGLGLRLIYFSYDVKMKEKGDIPEGYSVSREKKERFSLILESASTNQTSMYLCASRPGPGIAEAFFGQGTRLTVV.

This rearrangement joins TRBV7-2 to TRBJ1-1, with D possibly being TRBD1 (5 bases). V lost 10 bases to trimming and J lost 6 bases, with 21 bases between them. The CDR3 consists of 14 residues. Germline lookup yields CDR1 SGHTA and CDR2 FQGNSA. CDR3 in DNA: TGTGCCAACCAACCTAGTAGGGGATCATCTGAAGCTTTCTTT. This gives the protein CANQPSRGSSEAFF.

This clone was detected only once. The CDR3 nucleotides are TGCGCCAGCAGCCAGACCCCTAGGGTCTCCTACAATGAGCAGTTCTTC. Translation: CASSQTPRVSYNEQFF. The chain has TRBV4-1 and TRBJ2-1; unclear D gene. V dropped 3 bases and J dropped 0 bases, with 12 bases sitting between them. The V gene's germline CDR1 is MGHRA and CDR2 YSYEKL. The CDR3 spans 16 residues.